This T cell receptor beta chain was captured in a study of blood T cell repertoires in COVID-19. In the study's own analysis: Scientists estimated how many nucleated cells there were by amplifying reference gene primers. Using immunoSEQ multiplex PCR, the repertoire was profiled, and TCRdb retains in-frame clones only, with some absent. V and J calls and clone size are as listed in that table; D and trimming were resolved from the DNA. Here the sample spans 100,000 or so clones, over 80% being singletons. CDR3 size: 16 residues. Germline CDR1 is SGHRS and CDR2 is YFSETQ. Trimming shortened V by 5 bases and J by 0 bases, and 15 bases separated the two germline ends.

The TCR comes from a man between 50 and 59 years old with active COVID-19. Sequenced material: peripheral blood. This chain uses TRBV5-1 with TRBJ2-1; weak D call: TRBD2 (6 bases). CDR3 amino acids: CASSLRAGSSYNEQFF. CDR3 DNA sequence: TGCGCCAGCAGTCTTCGGGCGGGGAGCTCCTACAATGAGCAGTTCTTC.